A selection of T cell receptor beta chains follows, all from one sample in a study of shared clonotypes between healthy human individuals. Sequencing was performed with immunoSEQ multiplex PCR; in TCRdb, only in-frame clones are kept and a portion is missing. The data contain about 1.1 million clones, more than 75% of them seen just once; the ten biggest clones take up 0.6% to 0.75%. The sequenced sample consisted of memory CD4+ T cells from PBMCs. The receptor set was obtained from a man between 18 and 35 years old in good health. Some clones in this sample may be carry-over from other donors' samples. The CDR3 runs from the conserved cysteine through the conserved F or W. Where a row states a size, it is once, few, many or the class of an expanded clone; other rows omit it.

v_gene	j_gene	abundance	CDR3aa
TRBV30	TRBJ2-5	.	CAWAELRETQYF
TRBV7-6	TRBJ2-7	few	CASSLDTGFPYEQYF
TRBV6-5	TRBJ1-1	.	CAASGGLNTEAFF
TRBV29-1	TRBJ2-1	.	CSVPEQGSYNEQFF
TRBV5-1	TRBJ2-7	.	CASSGKEGSSYEQYF
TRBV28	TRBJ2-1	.	CASSPTGTGPRRFF
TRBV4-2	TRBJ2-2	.	CASAGTGGATRGGELFF
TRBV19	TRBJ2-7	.	CASSVLAGVYEQYF
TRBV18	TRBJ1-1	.	CASSPPNGHTEAFF
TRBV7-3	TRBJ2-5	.	CASSLDGQGQETQYF
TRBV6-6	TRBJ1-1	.	CASSPGTGGVTTEAFF
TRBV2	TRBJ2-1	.	CASSERGQGAYEQFF
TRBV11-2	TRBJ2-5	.	CASSPSHYRETQYF
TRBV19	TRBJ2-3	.	CASSYNYPQDTQYF
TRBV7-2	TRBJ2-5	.	CASSPSWTQYF
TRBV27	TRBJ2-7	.	CASSLSGRYVNEQYF
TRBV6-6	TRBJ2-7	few	CASSAVWDSSYEQYF
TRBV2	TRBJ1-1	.	CARDQVIYTEAFF
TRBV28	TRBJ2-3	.	CASSPRGLAKEDTQYF
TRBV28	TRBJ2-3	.	CASSPPWGLRTDTQYF
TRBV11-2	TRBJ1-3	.	CASSPKTGAGSVNTIYF
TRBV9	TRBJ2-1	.	CASSEGIASDEQFF
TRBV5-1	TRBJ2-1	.	CASSYSGDNEQFF
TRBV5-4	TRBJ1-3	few	CASSLGGPYSGNTIYF
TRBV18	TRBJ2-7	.	CASSPPSWELGAHEQYF
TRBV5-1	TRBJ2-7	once	CASSIEQAPSYEQYF
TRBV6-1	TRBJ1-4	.	CASTGVISTQEKLFF
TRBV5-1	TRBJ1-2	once	CASSSWTGAGYGYTF
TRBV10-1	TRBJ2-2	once	CASSSLAGLTTGELFF
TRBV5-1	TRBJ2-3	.	CASSLRTGGGADTQYF
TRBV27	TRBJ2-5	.	CASSSRQGGEETQYF
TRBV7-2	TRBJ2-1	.	CASSSVGASGRNEQFF
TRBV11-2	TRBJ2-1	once	CASSGGTSGYNEQFF
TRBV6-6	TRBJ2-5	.	CASSILAGLVGETQYF
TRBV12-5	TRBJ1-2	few	CASGLVPGAGDGYTF
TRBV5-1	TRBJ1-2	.	CASSLGQGGGYTF
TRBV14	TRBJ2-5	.	CASSQRGHSAQETQYF
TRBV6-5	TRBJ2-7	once	CASRGRAGDSYEQYF
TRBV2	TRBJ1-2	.	CASSEYQGAVGGYTF
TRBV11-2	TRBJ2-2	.	CASSLIRRPGELFF
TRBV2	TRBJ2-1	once	CASSEALRYNEQFF
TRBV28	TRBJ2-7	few	CASTLGRVQSSYEQYF
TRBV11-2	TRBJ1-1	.	CASSLATGMYTEAFF
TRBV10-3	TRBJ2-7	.	CAISGEQGAYEQYF
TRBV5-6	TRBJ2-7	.	CASSFTTSGFGYEQYF
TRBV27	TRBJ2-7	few	CASSSRLAGPSYEQYF
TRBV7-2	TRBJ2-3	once	CASSPWTSGRPTDTQYF
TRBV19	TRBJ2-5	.	CASSRGPGETQYF
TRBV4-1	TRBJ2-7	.	CASSQETVLSSYEQYF
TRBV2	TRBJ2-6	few	CASSEGTGTSGANVLTF
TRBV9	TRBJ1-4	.	CASSVRDISEKLFF
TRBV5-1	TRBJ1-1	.	CASSLAFNRNTEAFF
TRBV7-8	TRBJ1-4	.	CASSLDWWREANEKLFF
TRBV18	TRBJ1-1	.	CASSPWAPRMNTEAFF
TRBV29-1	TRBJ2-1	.	CSVRAPLSNEQFF
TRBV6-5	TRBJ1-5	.	CARPTSQESDQPQHF
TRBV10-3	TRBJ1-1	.	CANQKGVNTEAFF
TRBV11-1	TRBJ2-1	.	CASSTRLTSSYNEQFF
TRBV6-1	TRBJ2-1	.	CASSGQGSLNEQFF
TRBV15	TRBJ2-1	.	CATSKRQEGANEQFF